One T cell receptor beta chain is described in this entry. The assay was immunoSEQ multiplex PCR, and TCRdb's table has in-frame clones only and misses some. The repertoire consists of over 200,000 clones, with around nine tenths occurring once and the leading ten covering approximately 2.6%. The entry originates in a study of blood T cell repertoires in COVID-19. Study background: From the United States, Italy and Spain came samples of acute and convalescent COVID-19.

The source of this sequence is a woman aged 55-75 years with acute or convalescent COVID-19. Sequencing was carried out using peripheral blood.

The CDR3 spells CASSVDRITDTQYF. In DNA form, the CDR3 reads TGTGCCAGCAGTGTAGACAGGATCACAGATACGCAGTATTTT. The rearrangement joins TRBV2 to TRBJ2-3; weak D call: TRBD1 (6 bases). CDR3 size: 14 residues. Germline-derived CDR1 and CDR2 are SNHLY and FYNNEI. Trimming cost V 4 bases and J 2 bases, with 10 bases left between them.